One sample yielded the 27 T cell receptor beta chains listed below, sequenced in a study of cytomegalovirus exposure and HLA in healthy donors. Primers included in the PCR were 60 Vbeta and 13 Jbeta primers. Profiling relied on immunoSEQ multiplex PCR, and the TCRdb table lists in-frame clones only, not all of them. The sample lists about 190,000 clones; under 85% were seen once. The sample comprised PBMCs. These receptors originate from a woman in her late teens or twenties in good health and CMV-seronegative.

This chain links TRBV27 with TRBJ1-2, with D perhaps TRBD1 (5 bases). Germline V gives CDR1 MNHEY, CDR2 SMNVEV (reference sequence). The CDR3 length is 15 residues. Trimming pared 3 bases from V and 6 bases from J, leaving 17 bases between. The CDR3 protein is CASSFGPLGEDGYTF. Here the CDR3 DNA reads TGTGCCAGCAGTTTTGGACCTTTGGGGGAGGATGGCTACACCTTC.

This clone was counted once. J is TRBJ2-3 and V is TRBV7-9; 8 bases align to TRBD2. Germline V gives CDR1 SEHNR, CDR2 FQNEAQ (reference sequence). Trimming cost V 6 bases and J 2 bases; bases outside gene matches: 10. This CDR3 has 16 amino acids. CDR3 residues: CASSPGIAGSTDTQYF. CDR3 coding DNA: TGTGCCAGCAGTCCGGGTATAGCGGGGTCCACAGATACGCAGTATTTT.

CDR3 in amino acids: CASSSPLGAVRYF. The CDR3 nucleotides are TGTGCCAGCAGCTCCCCCTTGGGGGCAGTGAGATATTTT. This chain connects TRBV7-9 to TRBJ1-3; D possibly corresponds to TRBD1 (6 bases). This CDR3 spans 13 amino acids. V was cut by 4 bases and J by 15 bases, with 19 bases left in between. The germline V gene encodes CDR1 SEHNR and CDR2 FQNEAQ (reference sequence).

The rearrangement links TRBV29-1 to TRBJ1-1; weak D call: TRBD1 (6 bases). CDR3 size: 14 residues. Germline V lookup: CDR1 SQVTM, CDR2 ANQGSEA. The ends were cut back, 7 bases at V and 1 base at J, with 16 bases in the middle. The CDR3 sequence: CSARGGRPNTEAFF. CDR3 nucleotides: TGCAGCGCCCGAGGGGGTAGGCCGAACACTGAAGCTTTCTTT.

V usage is TRBV6-6 and J usage is TRBJ1-4; TRBD1 matches at 9 bases. Germline V gene sequence: CDR1 MNHNY, CDR2 SVGAGI (reference sequence). This CDR3 is built from 14 residues. V trimming: 5 bases; J trimming: 8 bases; junction bases outside the gene matches: 6. The CDR3 loop reads CASSIGTGREKLFF. CDR3 DNA: TGTGCCAGCAGTATAGGGACAGGGAGGGAAAAACTGTTTTTT.

This clone has a single count. The V and J genes are TRBV27 and TRBJ1-2, with a possible D match to TRBD1 (6 bases). The CDR3 loop spans 14 amino acids. Germline CDR1 MNHEY, CDR2 SMNVEV (reference sequence). V gave up 4 bases and J gave up 2 bases, with 11 bases separating them. CDR3 amino acids: CASSSNRANYGYTF. CDR3 nucleotides: TGTGCCAGCAGTTCCAACAGGGCAAACTATGGCTACACCTTC.

The V gene is TRBV7-2, the J gene TRBJ1-5; D is unresolved. The CDR3 has 13 amino acids. Deletions cut 6 bases from V and 1 base from J, with 7 bases between. Germline V CDR1 and CDR2: SGHTA, FQGNSA. The CDR3 region has the DNA TGTGCCAGCAGGGAACAGAGCAATCAGCCCCAGCATTTT. This codes for CASREQSNQPQHF.

The CDR3 sequence is CASSLGSARASYNSPLHF. The CDR3 DNA sequence: TGTGCCAGCAGCTTAGGGTCAGCCAGGGCCTCCTATAATTCACCCCTCCACTTT. V gene TRBV7-8 combines with J gene TRBJ1-6; a possible D gene is TRBD1 (5 bases). The germline CDR1 and CDR2 sequences are SGHVS and FQNEAQ. This CDR3 region has 18 residues. V lost 1 base and J lost 0, with 13 bases in between.

The chain joins TRBV18 to TRBJ2-6; a weak D match, TRBD1 (6 bases). Germline CDR1 is KGHSH and CDR2 is LQKENI. The ends were cut back, 3 bases at V and 0 bases at J, with 12 bases in the middle. The length of the CDR3 is 17 residues. The CDR3 DNA reads as TGTGCCAGCTCACCGGACTCAGGGGACTCTGGGGCCAACGTCCTGACTTTC. This codes for CASSPDSGDSGANVLTF.

The rearrangement links TRBV5-6 to TRBJ2-7; D might be TRBD1 (5 bases). The CDR3 length is 13 residues. Per the germline V gene, CDR1 is SGHDT and CDR2 is YYEEEE. V gave up 2 bases and J gave up 2 bases, with 8 bases separating them. The CDR3 protein is CASSFYRPYEQYF. The CDR3 DNA sequence: TGTGCCAGCAGCTTCTACAGGCCCTACGAGCAGTACTTC.

The genes are TRBV4-3 and TRBJ1-2, with D perhaps matching TRBD1 (5 bases). Trimming removed 1 base from V and 3 bases from J, with 12 bases in between. Germline V CDR1 and CDR2: LGHNA, YSLEER. The length of the CDR3 is 15 residues. The CDR3 DNA reads TGCGCCAGCAGCCAAGGTCCCGGGGGGGACTATGGCTACACCTTC. Protein sequence: CASSQGPGGDYGYTF.

The chain carries TRBV4-1 and TRBJ2-1; D is ambiguous. The CDR3 covers 12 residues. Germline values: CDR1 MGHRA, CDR2 YSYEKL. The germline V and J ends were trimmed by 5 bases and 12 bases, with 14 bases remaining between them. Written as DNA, the CDR3 is TGCGCCAGCAGCTGGCGAGGCTACCCGCAGTTCTTC. Its protein is CASSWRGYPQFF.

The rearrangement links TRBV5-5 to TRBJ1-3; D gene uncertain. V shed 4 bases and J shed 4 bases, with 21 bases lying between them. Germline CDR1 reads SGHKS; CDR2 reads YYEKEE (reference sequence). This CDR3 region has 17 residues. The CDR3: CASSAALLAGFGNTIYF. In nucleotides, the CDR3 is TGTGCCAGCAGCGCCGCCCTTCTTGCCGGGTTCGGAAACACCATATATTTT.

This clone was seen just once. This chain joins TRBV7-9 and TRBJ2-5; TRBD1 matches 8 bases. The CDR3 is 15 amino acids. The junction had 5 bases not matched to a gene; V was cut back by 3 bases and J by 2 bases. Germline V gene lookup returns CDR1 SEHNR and CDR2 FQNEAQ (reference sequence). The CDR3 DNA reads as TGTGCCAGCAGCTTCCCCGGGACAGGACAAGAGACCCAGTACTTC. The encoded protein is CASSFPGTGQETQYF. Looking up the rest from reference TRBV7-9 and TRBJ2-5 gives the full variable domain: DTGVSQNPRHKITKRGQNVTFRCDPISEHNRLYWYRQTLGQGPEFLTYFQNEAQLEKSRLLSDRFSAERPKGSFSTLEIQRTEQGDSAMYLCASSFPGTGQETQYFGPGTRLLVL.

As DNA, the CDR3 is TGTGCCAGCAGTGACATCGGGACTAGTTCCTACAATGAGCAGTTCTTC. It translates to CASSDIGTSSYNEQFF. The chain links TRBV6-4 to TRBJ2-1; TRBD2 matches at 8 bases. Per the germline V gene, CDR1 is MRHNA and CDR2 is SNTAGT. Trimming at V came to 2 bases and at J to 1 base, leaving 4 bases not matched to a gene. The CDR3 extends over 16 amino acids.

This chain joins TRBV7-2 and TRBJ1-5; no reliable D call. V gave up 3 bases and J gave up 8 bases, with 11 bases separating them. The CDR3 contains 13 residues. From germline, CDR1 is SGHTA and CDR2 FQGNSA. The CDR3 region is CASSFESVEPQHF. As DNA, the CDR3 is TGTGCCAGCAGCTTCGAGTCGGTGGAGCCCCAGCATTTT.

This clone was seen only a few times. The gene calls are TRBV5-1 and TRBJ1-2; D is unclear. The CDR3 has 12 amino acids. The germline gives CDR1 SGHRS, CDR2 YFSETQ. The V and J ends lost 4 bases and 5 bases respectively, with 9 bases between them. The DNA for the CDR3 is TGCGCCAGCAGCCCGACGGGTTATGGCTACACCTTC. Amino acids: CASSPTGYGYTF. The whole variable domain, remainder taken from reference TRBV5-1 and TRBJ1-2, is KAGVTQTPRYLIKTRGQQVTLSCSPISGHRSVSWYQQTPGQGLQFLFEYFSETQRNKGNFPGRFSGRQFSNSRSEMNVSTLELGDSALYLCASSPTGYGYTFGSGTRLTVV.

The V and J genes are TRBV30 and TRBJ1-4; no reliable D call. CDR3 length: 11 amino acids. From germline, CDR1 is GTSNPN and CDR2 SVGIG (reference sequence). CDR3 bases: TGTGTTGATGGAGGAGCTTGGAAACTGTTTTTT. Translating gives CVDGGAWKLFF.

This clone was counted between two and nine times. The chain couples TRBV2 to TRBJ1-2, with 12 bases that match TRBD1. The V gene end was trimmed by 2 bases and the J gene end by 3 bases; junction bases not matched to a gene: 10. The CDR3 runs 18 residues. Per the germline V gene, CDR1 is SNHLY and CDR2 is FYNNEI. DNA of the CDR3: TGTGCCAGCAGTGAATGGCGGGGACAGGGGGCTGATGACTATGGCTACACCTTC. Translated, it gives CASSEWRGQGADDYGYTF.

This clone was recorded a few times. The CDR3, as DNA: TGTGCCAGCACCCCCACGGGGGACTCCTACGAGCAGTACTTC. Its translation is CASTPTGDSYEQYF. The rearrangement joins TRBV28 to TRBJ2-7; the D gene is possibly TRBD2 (6 bases). The germline V and J ends were trimmed by 7 bases and 0 bases, with 13 bases remaining between them. This CDR3 contains 14 residues. Germline V gives CDR1 MDHEN, CDR2 SYDVKM.

This clone was picked up a small number of times. The chain recombines TRBV5-1 with TRBJ1-5; 7 bases line up with TRBD1. After removal of 2 bases from V and 4 bases from J, the junction contained 6 bases not matched to a gene. Germline assignment: CDR1 SGHRS and CDR2 YFSETQ. CDR3 length: 15 amino acids. The CDR3 reads CASSFGDRPNQPQHF. CDR3 DNA sequence: TGCGCCAGCAGCTTTGGGGACAGACCAAATCAGCCCCAGCATTTT.

This clone came up a few times. The genes are TRBV28 and TRBJ2-7; D call uncertain. Germline V gene lookup returns CDR1 MDHEN and CDR2 SYDVKM. The CDR3 has 14 amino acids. V shed 0 bases and J shed 2 bases, with 8 bases lying between them. CDR3: CASSLWDTTYEQYF. CDR3 in DNA: TGTGCCAGCAGTTTATGGGATACTACCTACGAGCAGTACTTC.

The V gene is TRBV18, the J gene TRBJ1-6, with TRBD1 matching over 8 bases. Germline trimming cut 1 base from V and 10 bases from J; bases unmatched to any gene: 9. Per the germline V gene, CDR1 is KGHSH and CDR2 is LQKENI. The CDR3 length is 16 residues. The CDR3 sequence: CASSPREQGGQSPLHF. CDR3 bases: TGTGCCAGCTCACCACGGGAACAGGGGGGACAATCACCCCTCCACTTT.

The V and J genes are TRBV7-3 and TRBJ1-1, with 10 bases matching TRBD1. The CDR3 consists of 15 residues. V shed 5 bases, J shed 4 bases, and the junction held 7 bases outside the gene matches. Germline V lookup: CDR1 SGHTA, CDR2 FQGTGA. The CDR3 here is CASSLTGGGSTEAFF. The CDR3 DNA follows: TGTGCCAGCAGCCTGACAGGGGGCGGGAGCACTGAAGCTTTCTTT.

This chain links TRBV7-8 with TRBJ2-7; the match to TRBD2 covers 10 bases. The CDR3 runs to 16 residues. Germline CDR1 and CDR2: SGHVS and FQNEAQ. V shed 5 bases and J 5 bases; nucleotides not matched to a gene: 12. As DNA, the CDR3 is TGTGCCAGCAGCGATATAACAGCGGGGGGGCTCGACGAGCAGTACTTC. This translates into CASSDITAGGLDEQYF.

The chain couples TRBV28 to TRBJ1-1; 8 bases line up with TRBD1. V was clipped by 6 bases and J by 0 bases; unmatched bases: 3. The V gene's germline CDR1 is MDHEN and CDR2 SYDVKM. The CDR3 runs 14 residues. The CDR3 here is CASRRTGMNTEAFF. In nucleotides, the CDR3 is TGTGCCAGCAGACGGACAGGGATGAACACTGAAGCTTTCTTT.

The chain uses TRBV7-3 and TRBJ2-5, with D tentatively TRBD2 (5 bases). CDR1 and CDR2 from the germline V gene are SGHTA and FQGTGA. Trimming removed 1 base from V and 3 bases from J, with 12 bases in between. The length of the CDR3 is 15 residues. The CDR3 here is CASSLNGLAEETQYF. The CDR3 nucleotides read TGTGCCAGCAGCTTAAACGGGCTAGCCGAAGAGACCCAGTACTTC.